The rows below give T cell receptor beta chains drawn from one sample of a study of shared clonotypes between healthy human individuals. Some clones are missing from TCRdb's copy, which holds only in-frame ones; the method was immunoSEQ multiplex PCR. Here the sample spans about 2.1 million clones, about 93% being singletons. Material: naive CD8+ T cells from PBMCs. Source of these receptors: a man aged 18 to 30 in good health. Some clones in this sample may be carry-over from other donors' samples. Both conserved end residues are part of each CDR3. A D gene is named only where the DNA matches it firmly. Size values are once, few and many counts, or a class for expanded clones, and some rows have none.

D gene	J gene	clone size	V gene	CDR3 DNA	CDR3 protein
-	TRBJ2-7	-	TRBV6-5	TGTGCCAGCAGGGGAGTAGCGGAGACTCCCTACGAGCAGTACTTC	CASRGVAETPYEQYF
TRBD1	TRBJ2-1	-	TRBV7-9	TGTGCCAGCAGCTCTAGACAGGGGATCAATGAGCAGTTCTTC	CASSSRQGINEQFF
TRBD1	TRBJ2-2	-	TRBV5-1	TGCGCCAGCAGCTTTTTTACAGGGGCAGGGGAGCTGTTTTTT	CASSFFTGAGELFF
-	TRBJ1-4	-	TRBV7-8	TGTGCCAGCAGCCTGTTGACAGGTGGGGTTGAAAAACTGTTTTTT	CASSLLTGGVEKLFF
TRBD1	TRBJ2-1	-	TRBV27	TGTGCCAGCAGTTCTCCGGGACAGGGGGCTTACGAGCAGTTCTTC	CASSSPGQGAYEQFF
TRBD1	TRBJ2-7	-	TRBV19	TGTGCCAGTAGTGCCCGACAGGGGGCTTTGTACGAGCAGTACTTC	CASSARQGALYEQYF
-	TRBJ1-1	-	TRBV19	TGTGCCAGTAGTTCGACAACAGGGAAAGCTTTCTTT	CASSSTTGKAFF
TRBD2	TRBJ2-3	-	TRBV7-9	TGTGCCAGCAGCCCCTCCAGCGGGACCACAGATACGCAGTATTTT	CASSPSSGTTDTQYF
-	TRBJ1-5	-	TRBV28	TGTGCCAGCAGTTTGGATGTACTCAATCAGCCCCAGCATTTT	CASSLDVLNQPQHF
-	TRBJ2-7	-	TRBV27	TGTGCCAGCAGCGACGGCTCTCTTTACGAGCAGTACTTC	CASSDGSLYEQYF
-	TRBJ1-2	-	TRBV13	TGTGCCAGCAGCTCCGAAGGGGTAAATGGCTACACCTTC	CASSSEGVNGYTF
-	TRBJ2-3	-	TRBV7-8	TGTGCCAGCAGCGGGTCTAGTACTAGCACAGATACGCAGTATTTT	CASSGSSTSTDTQYF
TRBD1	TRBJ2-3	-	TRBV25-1	TGTGCCAGCAGTGAAGGGGGACAGGGGATGGGCGATACGCAGTATTTT	CASSEGGQGMGDTQYF
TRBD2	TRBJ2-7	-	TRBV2	TGTGCCAGCAGTGATCCTAGCGGGAGCCCTTACGAGCAGTACTTC	CASSDPSGSPYEQYF
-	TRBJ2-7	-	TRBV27	TGTGCCAGCAGTTTTTTTTCTGGGGAAGGGTCCTACGAGCAGTACTTC	CASSFFSGEGSYEQYF
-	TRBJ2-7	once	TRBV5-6	TGTGCCAGCAGCTTGGGAGGAGGGGTTTCCCTCTACGAGCAGTACTTC	CASSLGGGVSLYEQYF
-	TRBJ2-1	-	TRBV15	TGTGCCACCAGCAGAGAGACAGCGGCCATCAATGAGCAGTTCTTC	CATSRETAAINEQFF
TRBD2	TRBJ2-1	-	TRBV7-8	TGTGCCAGCAGCCAAGCGGGAGGAGGCCTTGAGCAGTTCTTC	CASSQAGGGLEQFF
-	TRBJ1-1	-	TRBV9	TGTGCCAGCAACGCCGCCGGGACTCTGAACACTGAAGCTTTCTTT	CASNAAGTLNTEAFF
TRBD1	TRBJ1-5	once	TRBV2	TGTGCCAGGAGGGGACAGGGGTCGAGTCAGGGTCATCAGCCCCAGCATTTT	CARRGQGSSQGHQPQHF
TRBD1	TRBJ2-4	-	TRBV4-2	TGTGCCAGCAGCCCGGTAGCTCCGGGACAGGTCGGGGTGATAGCCAAAAACATTCAGTACTTC	CASSPVAPGQVGVIAKNIQYF
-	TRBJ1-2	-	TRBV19	TGTGCCAGTAGCTTAACTCCCCGTTATGGCTACACCTTC	CASSLTPRYGYTF
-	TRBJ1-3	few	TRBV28	TGTGCCAGCGTACCCCGGGTAAATGGAAACACCATATATTTT	CASVPRVNGNTIYF
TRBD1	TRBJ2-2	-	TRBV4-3	TGCGCCAGCAGCCGCCTACAGGGGGACACCGGGGAGCTGTTTTTT	CASSRLQGDTGELFF
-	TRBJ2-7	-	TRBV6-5	TGTGCCAGCAGTTACGGGGAGCGGGCCTACGAGCAGTACTTC	CASSYGERAYEQYF
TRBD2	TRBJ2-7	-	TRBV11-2	TGTGCCAGCAGCTTAGAGGCTAGCGGGAGGGCCTCCTACGAGCAGTACTTC	CASSLEASGRASYEQYF
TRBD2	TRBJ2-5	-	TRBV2	TGTGCCAGCGGTGAGCGGGAGGTTTTCCAAGAGACCCAGTACTTC	CASGEREVFQETQYF
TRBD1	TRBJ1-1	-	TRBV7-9	TGTGCCAGCAGCCGAAACAGGGGAACTGAAGCTTTCTTT	CASSRNRGTEAFF
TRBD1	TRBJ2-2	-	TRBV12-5	TGTGCTAGTGGTTTGGTACAGGGGGACACCGGGGAGCTGTTTTTT	CASGLVQGDTGELFF
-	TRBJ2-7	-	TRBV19	TGTGCCAGTAAGGGCAAGGACAGCCCCTACGAGCAGTACTTC	CASKGKDSPYEQYF
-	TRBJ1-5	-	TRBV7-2	TGTGCCAGCAGCCATACGGGCTTCAATCAGCCCCAGCATTTT	CASSHTGFNQPQHF
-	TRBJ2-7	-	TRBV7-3	TGTGCCAGCAGCTTAAGAGGGAGCGGACACGAGCAGTACTTC	CASSLRGSGHEQYF
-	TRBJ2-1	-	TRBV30	TGTGCCTGGAGTGTAGCAGGGGCCTACAATGAGCAGTTCTTC	CAWSVAGAYNEQFF
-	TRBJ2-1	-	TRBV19	TGTGCCAGTAGTATGACAGACTACAATGAGCAGTTCTTC	CASSMTDYNEQFF
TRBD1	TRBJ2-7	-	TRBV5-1	TGCGCCAGCAGCTCACAGGGGAACGAGCAGTACTTC	CASSSQGNEQYF
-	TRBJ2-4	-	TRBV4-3	TGCGCCAGCAGCCAAGATAGTAGGGCCAAAAACATTCAGTACTTC	CASSQDSRAKNIQYF